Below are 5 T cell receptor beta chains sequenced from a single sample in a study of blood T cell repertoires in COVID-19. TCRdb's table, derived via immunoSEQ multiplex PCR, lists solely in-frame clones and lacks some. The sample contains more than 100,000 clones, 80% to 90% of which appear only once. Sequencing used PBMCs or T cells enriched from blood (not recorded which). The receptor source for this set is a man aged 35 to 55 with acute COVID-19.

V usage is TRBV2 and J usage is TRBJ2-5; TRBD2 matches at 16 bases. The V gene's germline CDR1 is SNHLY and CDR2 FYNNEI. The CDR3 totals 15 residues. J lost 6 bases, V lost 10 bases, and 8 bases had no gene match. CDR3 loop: CAISGLAGGRKTQYF. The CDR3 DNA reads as TGTGCCATCTCGGGACTAGCGGGGGGGCGAAAGACCCAGTACTTC.

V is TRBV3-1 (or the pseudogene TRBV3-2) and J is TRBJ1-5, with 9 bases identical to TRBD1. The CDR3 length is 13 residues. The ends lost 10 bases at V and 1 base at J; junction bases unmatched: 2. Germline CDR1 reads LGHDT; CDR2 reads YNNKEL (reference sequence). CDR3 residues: CAIGQGSNQPQHF. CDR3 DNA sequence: TGTGCCATCGGACAGGGGAGCAATCAGCCCCAGCATTTT.

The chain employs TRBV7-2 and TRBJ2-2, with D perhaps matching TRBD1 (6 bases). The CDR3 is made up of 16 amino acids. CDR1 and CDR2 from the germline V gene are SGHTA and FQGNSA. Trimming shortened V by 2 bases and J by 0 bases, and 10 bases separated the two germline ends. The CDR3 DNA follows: TGTGCCAGCAGCTTATTTGGGACATCGAACACCGGGGAGCTGTTTTTT. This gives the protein CASSLFGTSNTGELFF. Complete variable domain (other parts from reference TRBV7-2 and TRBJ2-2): GAGVSQSPSNKVTEKGKDVELRCDPISGHTALYWYRQSLGQGLEFLIYFQGNSAPDKSGLPSDRFSAERTGGSVSTLTIQRTQQEDSAVYLCASSLFGTSNTGELFFGEGSRLTVL.

Written as DNA, the CDR3 is TGTGCCAGCAGTTTGGGACAGTTTGCAGACATTCAGTACTTC. Encoded protein: CASSLGQFADIQYF. J is TRBJ2-4 and V is TRBV28, with 7 bases matching TRBD1. V was pared by 3 bases and J by 8 bases, with 7 bases of the junction left unmatched. CDR1 and CDR2 (germline): MDHEN, SYDVKM. This CDR3 region has 14 residues.

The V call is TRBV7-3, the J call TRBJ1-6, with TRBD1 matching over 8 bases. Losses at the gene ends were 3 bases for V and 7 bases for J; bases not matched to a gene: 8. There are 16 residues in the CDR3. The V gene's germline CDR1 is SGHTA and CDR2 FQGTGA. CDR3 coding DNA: TGTGCCAGCAGCTTCCTGGGACAGGCATCGAATTCACCCCTCCACTTT. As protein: CASSFLGQASNSPLHF.